Listed below are T cell receptor beta chains from one sample, sequenced in a study of T cell clonotyping in hematopoietic cell transplantation. Measured with immunoSEQ multiplex PCR; TCRdb has only the in-frame clones, and not every one. The sample yields approximately 41,000 clones, about 96% seen once. Sequenced: peripheral blood mononuclear cells. These receptors all come from a man aged 25 to 40 in good health. Some clones in this sample may be carry-over from other donors' samples. CDR3s include the opening cysteine and the closing phenylalanine or tryptophan. D genes are given only for firm matches. Clone size is not always given. Where it is, it says once, few, many or a class for expanded clones.

v_call	j_call	clone_size	d_call	cdr3_aa	cdr3_nt
TRBV27	TRBJ2-7	NA	TRBD1	CASSFGTGTYEQYF	TGTGCCAGCAGTTTCGGGACAGGGACCTACGAGCAGTACTTC
TRBV2	TRBJ1-1	NA	TRBD1	CAGTGLNTEAFF	TGTGCCGGGACAGGTTTGAACACTGAAGCTTTCTTT
TRBV5-6	TRBJ1-5	NA	NA	CARARPDQPQHF	TGTGCCAGAGCCCGACCGGATCAGCCCCAGCATTTT
TRBV23-1	TRBJ1-1	NA	NA	CASSQGGNTEAFF	TGCGCCAGCAGTCAGGGGGGCAACACTGAAGCTTTCTTT
TRBV5-1	TRBJ2-3	NA	NA	CASSLGPNRALSTDTQYF	TGCGCCAGCAGCTTGGGCCCGAACAGGGCTCTGAGTACAGATACGCAGTATTTT
TRBV4-2	TRBJ1-4	NA	NA	CASSPPSEKLFF	TGTGCCAGCAGCCCCCCCAGCGAAAAACTGTTTTTT
TRBV11-2	TRBJ1-1	NA	TRBD1	CASSPYRQGPTEAFF	TGTGCCAGCAGCCCCTACCGACAGGGGCCAACTGAAGCTTTCTTT
TRBV27	TRBJ2-7	NA	NA	CASSYGRGYEQYF	TGTGCCAGCAGTTACGGCAGGGGTTACGAGCAGTACTTC
TRBV4-3	TRBJ2-3	once	TRBD1	CASSPGQDITDTQYF	TGCGCCAGCAGCCCCGGACAGGACATCACAGATACGCAGTATTTT
TRBV4-2	TRBJ2-3	NA	TRBD2	CASSQELAGVTDTQYF	TGTGCCAGCAGCCAAGAACTAGCGGGAGTGACAGATACGCAGTATTTT
TRBV30	TRBJ2-5	NA	NA	CAFSPPQETQYF	TGTGCCTTCTCCCCCCCTCAAGAGACCCAGTACTTC
TRBV2	TRBJ2-7	NA	NA	CASSERGTVVYEQYF	TGTGCCAGCAGTGAACGGGGGACAGTTGTGTACGAGCAGTACTTC
TRBV9	TRBJ2-7	NA	NA	CASSLERVPYEQYF	TGTGCCAGCAGCCTCGAGCGGGTACCCTACGAGCAGTACTTC
TRBV4-3	TRBJ2-3	NA	NA	CASSQDYGRGHADTQYF	TGCGCCAGCAGCCAAGATTACGGCAGGGGCCACGCAGATACGCAGTATTTT
TRBV5-1	TRBJ1-1	NA	TRBD1	CASSIQGVGDTEAFF	TGCGCCAGCAGCATACAGGGGGTTGGCGACACTGAAGCTTTCTTT
TRBV27	TRBJ2-7	NA	TRBD2	CASSPGTSGGAGPLLPGEQYF	TGTGCCAGCAGTCCGGGGACTAGCGGGGGGGCCGGGCCCCTTCTACCTGGCGAGCAGTACTTC
TRBV7-9	TRBJ2-7	NA	NA	CASSHDYEQYF	TGTGCCAGCAGTCATGACTACGAGCAGTACTTC
TRBV7-8	TRBJ2-7	NA	TRBD1	CASSSRDRSIEQYF	TGTGCCAGCAGCTCCCGGGACAGGTCCATCGAGCAGTACTTC
TRBV9	TRBJ2-1	NA	TRBD1	CASSVGQGAYNEQFF	TGTGCCAGCAGCGTAGGCCAGGGGGCGTACAATGAGCAGTTCTTC
TRBV25-1	TRBJ1-2	NA	NA	CASSEGSSYTF	TGTGCCAGCAGTGAGGGGAGTAGCTACACCTTC
TRBV6-1	TRBJ2-3	NA	TRBD2	CASTERGGADTQYF	TGTGCCAGCACTGAGAGGGGAGGGGCGGATACGCAGTATTTT
TRBV2	TRBJ2-1	NA	NA	CASSDLASPRAYNEQFF	TGTGCCAGCAGTGATCTAGCTTCCCCCAGGGCCTACAATGAGCAGTTCTTC